This TCR beta chain was retrieved from a study of T cell responses to AZD1222 COVID-19 vaccine. Study-wide findings and caveats: No repertoire was sampled before or during the peak T cell response, only after it.

V was cut by 0 bases and J by 7 bases, with 21 bases left in between. This CDR3 region has 18 residues. Germline V gives CDR1 SGHVS, CDR2 FQNEAQ. Sequencing was performed with immunoSEQ multiplex PCR; in TCRdb, only in-frame clones are kept and a portion is missing. The table has around 180,000 clones, around 88% seen once; the top ten hold around 8%. Concerning this clone: What it binds is unknown.

The sequence was obtained from an adult in good health. The starting material was peripheral blood, obtained on day 0 of AZD1222 vaccination. J is TRBJ1-4 and V is TRBV7-8; possible D gene TRBD1, 6 bases. The CDR3 DNA follows: TGTGCCAGCAGCTTAGCGTCAAGGGGGGGGATCTACGTTGAAAAACTGTTTTTT. Its translation: CASSLASRGGIYVEKLFF. Variable domain in full (rest from reference TRBV7-8 and TRBJ1-4): GAGVSQSPRYKVAKRGQDVALRCDPISGHVSLFWYQQALGQGPEFLTYFQNEAQLDKSGLPSDRFFAERPEGSVSTLKIQRTQQEDSAVYLCASSLASRGGIYVEKLFFGSGTQLSVL.